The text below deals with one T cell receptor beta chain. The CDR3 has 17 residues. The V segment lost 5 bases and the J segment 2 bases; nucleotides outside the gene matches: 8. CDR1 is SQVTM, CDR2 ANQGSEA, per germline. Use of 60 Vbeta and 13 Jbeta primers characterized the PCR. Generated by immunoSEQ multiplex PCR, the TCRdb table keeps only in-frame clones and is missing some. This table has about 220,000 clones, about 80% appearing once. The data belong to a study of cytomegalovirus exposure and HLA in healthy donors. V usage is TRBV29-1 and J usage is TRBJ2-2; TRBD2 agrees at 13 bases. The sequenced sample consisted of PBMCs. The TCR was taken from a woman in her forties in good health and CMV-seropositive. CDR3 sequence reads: CSVLRLAGGSNTGELFF. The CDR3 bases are TGCAGCGTTCTGCGACTAGCGGGGGGTTCTAACACCGGGGAGCTGTTTTTT.